This TCR beta chain was retrieved from a study of blood T cell repertoires in COVID-19. Profiling relied on immunoSEQ multiplex PCR, and the TCRdb table lists in-frame clones only, not all of them. The sample lists roughly 190,000 clones; around 82% were seen once. With 0 bases removed from V and 8 bases from J, the gap between germline ends came to 7 bases. The germline V gene has CDR1 ENHRY and CDR2 SYGVKD. The CDR3 has 12 residues. Individuals aged about 18 to 90 years were recruited from approximately 22 US areas. Participants reported their clinical history, and cohort assignment relied on those reports. Among Cohort 3 donors, those recovered had two negative PCRs, clearance, or symptom resolution.

The chain links TRBV10-3 to TRBJ1-2, with D perhaps TRBD1 (6 bases). Sequencing was done on a sample of PBMCs or T cells enriched from blood (not recorded which). The source of this sequence is a man aged 35 to 55 who had recovered from COVID-19. In nucleotides, the CDR3 is TGTGCCATCAGTGAGTCGAGGGGGGGCTACACCTTC. This translates into CAISESRGGYTF.